This entry concerns a single T cell receptor beta chain. The sample is drawn from a study of blood T cell repertoires in COVID-19. The CDR3 loop spans 14 amino acids. V was clipped by 6 bases and J by 7 bases, with 19 bases between them. The germline CDR1 and CDR2 sequences are SGDLS and YYNGEE. TCRdb's table, derived via immunoSEQ multiplex PCR, lists solely in-frame clones and lacks some. The sample carries about 71,000 clones, roughly 83% recorded once. Source material: peripheral blood. This clonotype originated in a man in his 70s with acute or convalescent COVID-19. The chain is built from TRBV9 and TRBJ1-1, with D possibly matching TRBD1 (5 bases). The CDR3 coding sequence is TGTGCCAGCAACAACCCGGAGGACGGGGGTGAAGCTTTCTTT. This translates into CASNNPEDGGEAFF.